The 20 T cell receptor beta chains given below trace back to one sample, sequenced in a study of vaccination and CD4 T cells after COVID-19. Treatment indicated: roughly nine-day PBMC culture with coronavirus spike peptide pools or control peptides (ViraFEST assay). The Oncomine TCR Beta short-read assay sequenced DNA from cultured CD4+ T cells. TCRdb processed the PCR reads anew with MiXCR; each CDR3 protein has one entry. The table shows 20,000 to 25,000 distinct CDR3 sequences, with about 62% occurring only once. The antigens for these receptors are not known. The source material was CD4+ T cells from blood, cultured in vitro, sampled before SARS-CoV-2 vaccination. The source is a human donor who received a COVID-19 vaccine.

This clonotype has just one count. The chain couples TRBV25-1 to TRBJ1-2; D call uncertain. V was clipped by 4 bases and J by 6 bases, with 9 bases between them. Germline V gene sequence: CDR1 MGHDK, CDR2 SYGVNS. The CDR3 sequence is 12 residues long. The CDR3 DNA is TGTGCCAGCAGTGGATACAAAGATGGCTACACCTTC. Translation gives CASSGYKDGYTF.

The chain has TRBV12-5 and TRBJ2-7; the D call may be TRBD1 or TRBD2 (6 bases each). Germline CDR1 and CDR2: LGHNT and FRNRAP. V was pared by 3 bases and J by 3 bases, with 21 bases between. The CDR3 is 17 amino acids. The CDR3 DNA sequence: TGTGCTAGTGGTTTATGGGCTATGGGGGGCCTATTCTACGAGCAGTACTTC. It yields the protein CASGLWAMGGLFYEQYF. The full variable domain, rest sourced from reference TRBV12-5 and TRBJ2-7, is DARVTQTPRHKVTEMGQEVTMRCQPILGHNTVFWYRQTMMQGLELLAYFRNRAPLDDSGMPKDRFSAEMPDATLATLKIQPSEPRDSAVYFCASGLWAMGGLFYEQYFGPGTRLTVT.

This clonotype was recorded a few times. The gene calls are TRBV19 and TRBJ1-1; maybe TRBD1 (5 bases). There are 16 residues in the CDR3. Deletions cut 1 base from V and 2 bases from J, with 14 bases between. Germline assignment: CDR1 LNHDA and CDR2 SQIVND (reference sequence). This CDR3 reads CASSIVSGGPNTEAFF. CDR3 DNA sequence: TGTGCCAGTAGTATAGTTTCGGGGGGACCCAACACTGAAGCTTTCTTT.

The chain employs TRBV2 and TRBJ1-1; possible D gene TRBD1, 5 bases. Germline V CDR1 and CDR2: SNHLY, FYNNEI. The germline V and J ends were trimmed by 7 bases and 1 base, with 13 bases remaining between them. CDR3 length equals 14 residues. The CDR3 DNA sequence: TGTGCCAGCACTGTGGGGGTTCAGAACACTGAAGCTTTCTTT. It codes for CASTVGVQNTEAFF.

This clonotype has only a few counts. This chain links TRBV6-5 with TRBJ1-6; maybe TRBD1 (5 bases). CDR3 length: 14 amino acids. V was trimmed by 2 bases and J by 7 bases, leaving 9 bases between them. Germline CDR1 reads MNHEY; CDR2 reads SVGAGI. The CDR3: CASSYAGKNSPLHF. The CDR3 DNA reads as TGTGCCAGCAGTTACGCAGGGAAAAATTCACCCCTCCACTTT.

In its sample, this clonotype was seen once. The rearrangement uses TRBV5-1 and TRBJ1-2; D gene uncertain. CDR3 length equals 15 residues. The germline gives CDR1 SGHRS, CDR2 YFSETQ. V shed 5 bases and J shed 7 bases, with 21 bases lying between them. DNA for the CDR3: TGCGCCAGCAGGCCCTTGGTTGGAGGGCCTCGTGGCTACACCTTC. This translates into CASRPLVGGPRGYTF.

This CDR3 reads CASSVTPSSSGGTDTQYF. The CDR3 DNA is TGTGCCAGCAGCGTCACCCCTTCCTCTAGCGGGGGTACAGATACGCAGTATTTT. V gene TRBV7-8 combines with J gene TRBJ2-3, with 10 positions matching TRBD2. There are 18 residues in the CDR3. Losses at the gene ends were 5 bases for V and 3 bases for J; bases not matched to a gene: 14. Germline assignment: CDR1 SGHVS and CDR2 FQNEAQ.

This clonotype was picked up a small number of times. This rearrangement joins TRBV6-1 to TRBJ2-4, with D maybe TRBD2 (5 bases). Germline CDR1 reads MNHNS; CDR2 reads SASEGT. This CDR3 is built from 13 residues. The ends were cut back, 8 bases at V and 5 bases at J, with 13 bases in the middle. The CDR3 sequence: CASSLTTENIQYF. The DNA of the CDR3 is TGTGCCAGCTCCCTGACTACCGAAAACATTCAGTACTTC.

V and J are TRBV6-1 and TRBJ2-7; 8 bases agree with TRBD2. Germline CDR1 MNHNS, CDR2 SASEGT. This CDR3 region has 14 residues. CDR3 nucleotide sequence: TGTGCAGTGTTACGGACTAGCCATGCCTACGAGCAGTACTTC. Translation gives CAVLRTSHAYEQYF.

The chain combines TRBV7-2 with TRBJ2-5, with D perhaps being TRBD1 or TRBD2 (5 bases each). V shed 3 bases and J shed 4 bases, with 9 bases lying between them. Germline V gives CDR1 SGHTA, CDR2 FQGNSA. The CDR3 runs to 13 residues. Written as DNA, the CDR3 is TGTGCCAGCAGCTTTGGGGACGGAGAGACCCAGTACTTC. This encodes CASSFGDGETQYF.

V and J are TRBV20-1 and TRBJ1-1; D is ambiguous. The CDR3 runs to 12 residues. V gave up 3 bases and J gave up 1 base, with 6 bases separating them. Per germline, CDR1 DFQATT and CDR2 SNEGSKA (reference sequence). This chain's CDR3 is CSASSTNTEAFF. CDR3 DNA: TGCAGTGCTAGTTCCACGAACACTGAAGCTTTCTTT.

The V gene is TRBV7-9, the J gene TRBJ1-2, with 7 bases that match TRBD1. Germline V gene lookup returns CDR1 SEHNR and CDR2 FQNEAQ (reference sequence). This CDR3 has 15 amino acids. V lost 5 bases, J lost 2 bases, and 8 bases stayed unmatched. The CDR3 reads CASSPRTGVNYGYTF. DNA for the CDR3: TGTGCCAGCAGCCCCCGGACAGGCGTAAACTATGGCTACACCTTC.

In its sample, this clonotype was seen a few times. The rearrangement links TRBV7-3 to TRBJ1-6; the D gene is possibly TRBD1 (6 bases). The CDR3 sequence is 14 residues long. The germline CDR1 and CDR2 sequences are SGHTA and FQGTGA. Trimming shortened V by 5 bases and J by 6 bases, and 11 bases separated the two germline ends. The chain's CDR3 is CASSSGQINSPLHF. DNA for the CDR3: TGTGCCAGCAGCAGTGGACAGATTAATTCACCCCTCCACTTT.

The V call is TRBV27, the J call TRBJ1-1; D remains unclear. This CDR3 region has 13 residues. V was pared by 5 bases and J by 1 base, with 8 bases between. Germline V lookup: CDR1 MNHEY, CDR2 SMNVEV (reference sequence). The CDR3 spells CASSLTKNTEAFF. The CDR3 nucleotides read TGTGCCAGCAGTCTAACCAAGAACACTGAAGCTTTCTTT.

The sample holds a few counts of this clonotype. The chain has TRBV6-1 and TRBJ1-2, with D hard to call. Trimming removed 0 bases at V and 3 bases at J, with 5 bases between. The CDR3 runs 13 residues. Germline V gives CDR1 MNHNS, CDR2 SASEGT. CDR3 residues: CASSEAPYYGYTF. Written as DNA, the CDR3 is TGTGCCAGCAGTGAAGCGCCGTACTATGGCTACACCTTC.

This clonotype was counted once. The chain carries TRBV30 and TRBJ1-2; 7 bases map to TRBD1. J lost 4 bases, V lost 0 bases, and 5 bases had no gene match. The CDR3 has 14 residues. The germline V gene encodes CDR1 GTSNPN and CDR2 SVGIG (reference sequence). The CDR3 DNA sequence: TGTGCCTGGAGTGTAGAGGGGGCTGGCTATGGCTACACCTTC. Its translation is CAWSVEGAGYGYTF.

This clonotype was observed a few times. V gene TRBV20-1 combines with J gene TRBJ2-2; D gene uncertain. The CDR3 is made up of 13 amino acids. Trimming removed 3 bases from V and 6 bases from J, with 11 bases in between. CDR1 is DFQATT, CDR2 SNEGSKA, per germline (reference sequence). The CDR3 DNA reads TGCAGTGCTAGGGGGATGTCGTCCGGGGAGCTGTTTTTT. It translates to CSARGMSSGELFF.

The V gene is TRBV10-3, the J gene TRBJ1-2, with a possible D match to TRBD1 (6 bases). The V end lost 4 bases, the J end lost 4 bases, and 16 bases lay between the germline ends. This CDR3 is 15 amino acids long. Germline CDR1 ENHRY, CDR2 SYGVKD. This CDR3 is CAISGSGGGSYGYTF. Here the CDR3 DNA reads TGTGCCATCAGTGGAAGCGGGGGCGGGAGCTATGGCTACACCTTC.

V usage is TRBV20-1 and J usage is TRBJ1-2; D possibly corresponds to TRBD1 (6 bases). The CDR3 runs to 18 residues. The germline V gene encodes CDR1 DFQATT and CDR2 SNEGSKA (reference sequence). The V gene lost 3 bases and the J gene lost 2 bases, with 25 bases spanning the gap. CDR3 residues: CSASRGLEASRANYGYTF. The DNA of the CDR3 is TGCAGTGCTAGTCGGGGGCTCGAAGCGAGTCGGGCCAACTATGGCTACACCTTC.

The rearrangement joins TRBV7-2 to TRBJ2-7; 8 positions match TRBD1. The germline gives CDR1 SGHTA, CDR2 FQGNSA. CDR3 length: 13 residues. V dropped 5 bases and J dropped 2; count of bases not matched to a gene: 2. This CDR3 is CASSRGQAYEQYF. DNA for the CDR3: TGTGCCAGCAGCCGGGGACAGGCCTACGAGCAGTACTTC.